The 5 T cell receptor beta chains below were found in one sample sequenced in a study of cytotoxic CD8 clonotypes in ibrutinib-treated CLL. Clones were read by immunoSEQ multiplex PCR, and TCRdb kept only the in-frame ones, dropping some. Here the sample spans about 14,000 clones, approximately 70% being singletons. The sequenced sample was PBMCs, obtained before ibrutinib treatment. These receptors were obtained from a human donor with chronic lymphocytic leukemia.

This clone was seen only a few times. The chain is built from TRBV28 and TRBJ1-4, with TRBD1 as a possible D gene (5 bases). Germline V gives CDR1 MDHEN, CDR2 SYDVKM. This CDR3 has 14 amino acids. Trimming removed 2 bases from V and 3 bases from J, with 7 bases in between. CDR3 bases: TGTGCCAGCAGTTTAACGGGACCTAATGAAAAACTGTTTTTT. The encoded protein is CASSLTGPNEKLFF. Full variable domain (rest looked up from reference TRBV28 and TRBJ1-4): DVKVTQSSRYLVKRTGEKVFLECVQDMDHENMFWYRQDPGLGLRLIYFSYDVKMKEKGDIPEGYSVSREKKERFSLILESASTNQTSMYLCASSLTGPNEKLFFGSGTQLSVL.

The CDR3 protein is CASSLAGGAGNSPLHF. DNA for the CDR3: TGTGCCAGCAGCTTAGCGGGGGGGGCGGGTAATTCACCCCTCCACTTT. The chain links TRBV7-2 to TRBJ1-6; tentatively, D is TRBD1 (6 bases). Germline V CDR1 and CDR2: SGHTA, FQGNSA. Trimming took 0 bases from V and 6 from J, leaving 12 bases between them. The CDR3 length is 16 residues.

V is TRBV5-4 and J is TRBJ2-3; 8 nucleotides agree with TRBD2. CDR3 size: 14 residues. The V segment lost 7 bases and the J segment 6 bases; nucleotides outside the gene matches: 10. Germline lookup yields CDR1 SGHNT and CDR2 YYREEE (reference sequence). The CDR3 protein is CASHGGARRDTQYF. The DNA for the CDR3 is TGTGCCAGCCACGGGGGGGCCCGGCGGGATACGCAGTATTTT.

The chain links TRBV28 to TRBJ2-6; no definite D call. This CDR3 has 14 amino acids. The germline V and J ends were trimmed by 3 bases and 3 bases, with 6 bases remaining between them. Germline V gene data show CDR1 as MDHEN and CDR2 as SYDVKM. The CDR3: CASSFPSGANVLTF. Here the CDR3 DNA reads TGTGCCAGCAGTTTCCCCAGTGGGGCCAACGTCCTGACTTTC.

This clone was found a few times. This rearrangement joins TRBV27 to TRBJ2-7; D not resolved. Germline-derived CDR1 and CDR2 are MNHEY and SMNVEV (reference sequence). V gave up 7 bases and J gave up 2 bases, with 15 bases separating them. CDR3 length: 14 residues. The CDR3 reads CASKWAAGPYEQYF. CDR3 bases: TGTGCCAGCAAGTGGGCGGCAGGACCCTACGAGCAGTACTTC.